The clone carrying this T cell receptor (beta chain) has only a few counts. Its antigen is still unknown. The data belong to a study of post-analysis software for immune sequencing data. About the study: Several disease courses (relapsing-remitting, secondary progressive and progressive-relapsing) of multiple sclerosis were included.

Unique-molecular-identifier-tagged TCR beta cDNA libraries were used. TCRdb reanalysed the PCR reads using MiXCR and keeps one entry per CDR3 protein. Of 180,000 or so distinct CDR3 sequences in the sample, 29% were seen once. Germline V gene data show CDR1 as MNHEY and CDR2 as SMNVEV (reference sequence). The V end lost 3 bases, the J end lost 7 bases, and 15 bases lay between the germline ends. The CDR3 extends over 14 amino acids. Study-level results: Controls had lower frequencies than patients of 4 or 5 TRBV segments, which included TRBV5-6, TRBV5-1 and TRBV20-1. The F measure placed samples prepared in the same batch into strongly shared clusters.

This rearrangement joins TRBV27 to TRBJ1-2, with a possible D match to TRBD1 (6 bases). The TCR sequence derives from a girl under 18 with multiple sclerosis. The specimen sequenced was blood. The CDR3 region has the DNA TGTGCCAGCAGTTTGAAGGGGGAAGGTGGTGGCTACACCTTC. Amino acids: CASSLKGEGGGYTF.